The next 18 T cell receptor beta chains were all read from a single sample in a study of blood T cell repertoires in COVID-19. Only in-frame clones appear in the TCRdb table, and some are missing; sequencing was by immunoSEQ multiplex PCR. The table lists around 100,000 clones, 75% to 95% of them singletons. Material: peripheral blood. The receptors stem from a man aged 45-65 years with acute or convalescent COVID-19.

The chain uses TRBV19 and TRBJ2-1; 8 bases match TRBD2. In germline, CDR1 is LNHDA, CDR2 SQIVND (reference sequence). Trimming at V came to 3 bases and at J to 9 bases, leaving 7 bases not matched to a gene. This CDR3 comprises 14 residues. In DNA form, the CDR3 reads TGTGCCAGTAGTATGAACGGGAGGGTCCTTGAGCAGTTCTTC. It specifies CASSMNGRVLEQFF.

Comment on this clone: This CDR3 is also generated by other DNA sequences in the sample. The chain is built from TRBV5-1 and TRBJ2-5; no clear D. Germline lookup yields CDR1 SGHRS and CDR2 YFSETQ. The CDR3 is 12 residues long. Trimming pared 4 bases from V and 5 bases from J, leaving 9 bases between. CDR3 protein: CASSPSLETQYF. The CDR3 bases are TGCGCCAGCAGCCCGTCTTTGGAGACCCAGTACTTC.

The V gene is TRBV5-1, the J gene TRBJ2-2, with 13 bases aligning to TRBD2. The CDR3 is 16 amino acids. V was pared by 2 bases and J by 4 bases, with 2 bases of the junction left unmatched. Germline V lookup: CDR1 SGHRS, CDR2 YFSETQ. The CDR3 is CASSLGLAGVTGELFF. The CDR3 nucleotides read TGCGCCAGCAGCTTAGGACTAGCGGGAGTCACCGGGGAGCTGTTTTTT.

This chain links TRBV5-1 with TRBJ1-5; TRBD1 is a possible D gene (5 bases). This CDR3 has 15 amino acids. Germline lookup yields CDR1 SGHRS and CDR2 YFSETQ. V was clipped by 0 bases and J by 2 bases, with 9 bases between them. The CDR3 spells CASSLDGTGNQPQHF. CDR3 bases: TGCGCCAGCAGCTTGGACGGGACTGGCAATCAGCCCCAGCATTTT. Full variable domain (remainder filled in from reference TRBV5-1 and TRBJ1-5): KAGVTQTPRYLIKTRGQQVTLSCSPISGHRSVSWYQQTPGQGLQFLFEYFSETQRNKGNFPGRFSGRQFSNSRSEMNVSTLELGDSALYLCASSLDGTGNQPQHFGDGTRLSIL.

The CDR3 nucleotides read TGTGCCAGTAGTACAGACAGGGGTAATCAGCCCCAGCATTTT. It encodes CASSTDRGNQPQHF. The rearrangement links TRBV19 to TRBJ1-5; 8 nucleotides agree with TRBD1. The ends lost 4 bases at V and 4 bases at J; junction bases unmatched: 3. Germline CDR1 reads LNHDA; CDR2 reads SQIVND (reference sequence). The CDR3 is 14 amino acids.

The V and J genes are TRBV19 and TRBJ1-5; D is unresolved. Germline V gene lookup returns CDR1 LNHDA and CDR2 SQIVND (reference sequence). The CDR3 has 16 residues. V gave up 1 base and J gave up 4 bases, with 14 bases separating them. Here the CDR3 reads CASSIGRPGANQPQHF. CDR3 nucleotide sequence: TGTGCCAGTAGTATAGGCCGTCCGGGAGCTAATCAGCCCCAGCATTTT.

This clone occurred a few times. This chain uses TRBV5-1 with TRBJ1-5; a possible D gene is TRBD1 (6 bases). Germline-derived CDR1 and CDR2 are SGHRS and YFSETQ. Trimming shortened V by 0 bases and J by 7 bases, and 11 bases separated the two germline ends. The CDR3 sequence is 14 residues long. The CDR3 region is CASSLGGLGQPQHF. The CDR3, as DNA: TGCGCCAGCAGCTTGGGGGGGCTTGGACAGCCCCAGCATTTT.

This chain links TRBV19 with TRBJ1-2; D gene uncertain. This CDR3 is built from 13 residues. V shed 5 bases and J shed 4 bases, with 11 bases lying between them. Looked up from germline, CDR1 is LNHDA and CDR2 is SQIVND (reference sequence). CDR3 DNA sequence: TGTGCCAGTAGTCCCGACATTACCTATGGCTACACCTTC. Protein sequence: CASSPDITYGYTF.

The chain is built from TRBV23-1 and TRBJ1-6, with 8 nucleotides matching TRBD1. TRBV23-1 has ORF status, its function being uncertain. This CDR3 region has 14 residues. The V segment lost 6 bases and the J segment 10 bases; nucleotides outside the gene matches: 8. This chain's CDR3 is CASRQDRVRSPLHF. The CDR3 bases are TGCGCCAGCAGGCAGGACAGGGTAAGATCACCCCTCCACTTT.

The chain joins TRBV20-1 to TRBJ2-1; 8 nucleotides agree with TRBD2. Germline values: CDR1 DFQATT, CDR2 SNEGSKA (reference sequence). The CDR3 sequence is 13 residues long. Trimming at V came to 3 bases and at J to 10 bases, leaving 8 bases not matched to a gene. The CDR3 protein is CSASQATSDEQFF. The CDR3 region has the DNA TGCAGTGCTAGTCAAGCGACTAGCGACGAGCAGTTCTTC.

V gene TRBV21-1 combines with J gene TRBJ1-2; the table's D call, TRBD1, was not checked against the DNA. TRBV21-1 is marked as a pseudogene. CDR3 length equals 18 residues. The CDR3 here is CASSSTGQGTRANYGYTF. The CDR3 DNA reads as TGTGCCAGCAGCTCTACAGGGCAGGGGACCCGAGCTAACTATGGCTACACCTTC.

The chain employs TRBV11-3 and TRBJ2-2; D gene unclear. The V and J ends lost 8 bases and 3 bases respectively, with 13 bases between them. The CDR3 sequence is 14 residues long. Germline-derived CDR1 and CDR2 are SGHNT and YENEEA. The CDR3 is CASHSNLDTGELFF. In DNA, the CDR3 is TGTGCCAGCCACAGCAATTTGGACACCGGGGAGCTGTTTTTT.

The CDR3 loop is CATSVGGVRAQHF. The DNA of the CDR3 is TGTGCCACCAGTGTCGGGGGGGTGAGGGCCCAGCATTTT. The chain employs TRBV24-1 and TRBJ1-5; perhaps TRBD1 as D (5 bases). Germline CDR1 is KGHDR and CDR2 is SFDVKD. V was clipped by 5 bases and J by 11 bases, with 15 bases between them. The CDR3 is 13 residues long.

The V call is TRBV2, the J call TRBJ1-5; 8 nucleotides align to TRBD1. Looked up from germline, CDR1 is SNHLY and CDR2 is FYNNEI. The trim removed 6 bases at V and 4 bases at J, leaving 8 bases unmatched. The CDR3 consists of 15 residues. The CDR3 protein is CASRGRDRINQPQHF. The CDR3 coding sequence is TGTGCCAGCAGAGGCCGGGACAGGATTAATCAGCCCCAGCATTTT.

The gene calls are TRBV24-1 and TRBJ1-2, with D perhaps TRBD1 (5 bases). Per germline, CDR1 KGHDR and CDR2 SFDVKD. V gave up 4 bases and J gave up 0 bases, with 17 bases separating them. CDR3 length equals 17 residues. The chain's CDR3 is CATSDLTDISPNYGYTF. The CDR3 DNA follows: TGTGCCACCAGTGACTTGACGGACATCTCCCCTAACTATGGCTACACCTTC.

The chain employs TRBV5-1 and TRBJ2-7; 10 bases agree with TRBD2. Germline values: CDR1 SGHRS, CDR2 YFSETQ. The CDR3 is 15 amino acids. V lost 5 bases, J lost 0 bases, and 5 bases stayed unmatched. CDR3 protein: CASSLVAGGSYEQYF. As DNA, the CDR3 is TGCGCCAGCAGTCTTGTAGCGGGAGGCTCCTACGAGCAGTACTTC. Full variable domain (outside the CDR3, taken from reference TRBV5-1 and TRBJ2-7): KAGVTQTPRYLIKTRGQQVTLSCSPISGHRSVSWYQQTPGQGLQFLFEYFSETQRNKGNFPGRFSGRQFSNSRSEMNVSTLELGDSALYLCASSLVAGGSYEQYFGPGTRLTVT.

There are a few counts of this clone. CDR3 sequence: CASSLYQGAQTEAFF. Written as DNA, the CDR3 is TGTGCCAGCAGCTTATATCAGGGGGCGCAGACTGAAGCTTTCTTT. The chain is built from TRBV5-5 and TRBJ1-1; 8 nucleotides agree with TRBD1. Germline CDR1 is SGHKS and CDR2 is YYEKEE (reference sequence). V shed 2 bases and J 5 bases; nucleotides not matched to a gene: 8. This CDR3 contains 15 residues.

The CDR3 nucleotides are TGTGCCAGCTCACCGACGACAGGGACTGGAAACACCATATATTTT. Translation: CASSPTTGTGNTIYF. This rearrangement joins TRBV18 to TRBJ1-3; 7 positions agree with TRBD1. The germline CDR1 and CDR2 sequences are KGHSH and LQKENI. The CDR3 runs 15 residues. With 3 bases clipped from V and 2 bases from J, the junction kept 4 bases outside the gene matches.